A selection of T cell receptor beta chains follows, all from one sample in a study of blood T cell repertoires in COVID-19. The method was immunoSEQ multiplex PCR; TCRdb's version includes in-frame clones alone and lacks a portion of them. The repertoire has 65,000 to 70,000 clones, approximately 82% of them found once; the top ten carry 16%. The specimen sequenced was peripheral blood. Receptors originate from a man of 80 years or more with active COVID-19. Each CDR3 is given with its conserved first and last residue. The order of the fields is D gene, J gene, V gene, clone size, CDR3 protein, CDR3 DNA. A D gene is named only where the DNA matches it firmly. Only part of the rows carry a size: once, few, many, or a class if the clone is expanded.

d_call: NA; j_call: TRBJ2-7; v_call: TRBV4-1; clone_size: NA; cdr3_aa: CASSQGSDEQYF; cdr3_nt: TGCGCCAGCAGCCAAGGATCGGACGAGCAGTACTTC
d_call: NA; j_call: TRBJ1-5; v_call: TRBV27; clone_size: NA; cdr3_aa: CASSFVGTFQPQHF; cdr3_nt: TGTGCCAGCAGTTTCGTCGGGACTTTTCAGCCCCAGCATTTT
d_call: NA; j_call: TRBJ1-2; v_call: TRBV15; clone_size: NA; cdr3_aa: CATSREGAANYGYTF; cdr3_nt: TGTGCCACCAGCAGAGAGGGGGCAGCTAACTATGGCTACACCTTC
d_call: TRBD2; j_call: TRBJ2-1; v_call: TRBV9; clone_size: NA; cdr3_aa: CASSARGLADYNEQFF; cdr3_nt: TGTGCCAGCAGCGCCCGCGGACTAGCGGACTACAATGAGCAGTTCTTC
d_call: NA; j_call: TRBJ1-2; v_call: TRBV27; clone_size: NA; cdr3_aa: CASSLRDNYGYTF; cdr3_nt: TGTGCCAGCAGTTTACGCGATAACTATGGCTACACCTTC
d_call: NA; j_call: TRBJ1-1; v_call: TRBV7-2; clone_size: once; cdr3_aa: CASSLDRLNTEAFF; cdr3_nt: TGTGCCAGCAGCTTAGACAGACTGAACACTGAAGCTTTCTTT
d_call: TRBD2; j_call: TRBJ2-7; v_call: TRBV6-2/TRBV6-3; clone_size: once; cdr3_aa: CASIPERGIPYEQYF; cdr3_nt: TGTGCCAGCATCCCCGAGCGGGGGATACCGTACGAGCAGTACTTC
d_call: NA; j_call: TRBJ1-5; v_call: TRBV27; clone_size: NA; cdr3_aa: CASSHGQFQGQPQHF; cdr3_nt: TGTGCCAGCAGTCATGGACAGTTCCAAGGTCAGCCCCAGCATTTT
d_call: NA; j_call: TRBJ1-4; v_call: TRBV4-3; clone_size: NA; cdr3_aa: CASSQEVRTNEKLFF; cdr3_nt: TGCGCCAGCAGCCAAGAGGTCCGGACTAATGAAAAACTGTTTTTT
d_call: TRBD2; j_call: TRBJ2-5; v_call: TRBV28; clone_size: NA; cdr3_aa: CASRSTSAPGYF; cdr3_nt: TGTGCCAGCAGATCAACTAGCGCCCCAGGGTACTTC